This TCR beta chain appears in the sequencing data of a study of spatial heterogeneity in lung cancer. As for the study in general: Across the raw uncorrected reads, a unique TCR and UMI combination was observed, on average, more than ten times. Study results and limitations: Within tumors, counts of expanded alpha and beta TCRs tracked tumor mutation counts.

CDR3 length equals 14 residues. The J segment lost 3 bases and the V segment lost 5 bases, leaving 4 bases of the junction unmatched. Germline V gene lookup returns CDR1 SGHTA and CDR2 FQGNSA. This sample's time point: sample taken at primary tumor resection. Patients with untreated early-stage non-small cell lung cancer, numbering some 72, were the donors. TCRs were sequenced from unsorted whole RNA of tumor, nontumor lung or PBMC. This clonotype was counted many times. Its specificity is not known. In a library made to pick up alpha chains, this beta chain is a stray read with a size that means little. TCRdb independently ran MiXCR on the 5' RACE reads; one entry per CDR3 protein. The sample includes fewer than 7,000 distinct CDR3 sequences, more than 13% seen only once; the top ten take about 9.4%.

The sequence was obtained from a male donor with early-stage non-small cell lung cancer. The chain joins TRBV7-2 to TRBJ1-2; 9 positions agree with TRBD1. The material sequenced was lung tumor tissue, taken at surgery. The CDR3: CASSVQGADYGYTF. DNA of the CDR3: TGTGCCAGCAGCGTACAGGGGGCGGACTATGGCTACACCTTC.